This TCR beta chain was sequenced during a study of blood T cell repertoires in COVID-19. Study at large: Sites across the United States, Italy and Spain contributed samples from acute and convalescent COVID-19. PBMCs, B-cell-depleted T cells, or T cells provided the cDNA or gDNA that made up the material.

Trimming took 5 bases from V and 2 from J, leaving 9 bases between them. The CDR3 loop spans 13 amino acids. In the authors' methods: Reference gene primer amplification gave nucleated cell count estimates. Only in-frame clones appear in the TCRdb table, and some are missing; sequencing was by immunoSEQ multiplex PCR. That table gives V, J and clone size, and the DNA gave D and trimming. Of under 110,000 clones in the sample, roughly 85% are singletons; the top ten hold about 1.8%. The receptor's source is a woman between 70 and 85 years old with active or convalescent COVID-19. What was sequenced was peripheral blood. The rearrangement uses TRBV12-3 or TRBV12-4 and TRBJ2-5, with D maybe TRBD1 (6 bases). CDR3 protein: CASSPGQQETQYF. The CDR3 DNA is TGTGCCAGCAGTCCCGGACAGCAAGAGACCCAGTACTTC.